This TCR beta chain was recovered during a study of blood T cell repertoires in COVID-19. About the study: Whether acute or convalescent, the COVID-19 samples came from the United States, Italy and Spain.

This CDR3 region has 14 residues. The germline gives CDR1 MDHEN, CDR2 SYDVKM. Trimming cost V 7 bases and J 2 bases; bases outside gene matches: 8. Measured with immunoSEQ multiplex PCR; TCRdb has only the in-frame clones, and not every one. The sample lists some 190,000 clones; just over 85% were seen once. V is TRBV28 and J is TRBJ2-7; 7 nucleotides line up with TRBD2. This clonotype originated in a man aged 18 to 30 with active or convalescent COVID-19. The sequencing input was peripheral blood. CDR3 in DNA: TGTGCCAGCATTAGGGAGGGGTGGGCCTACGAGCAGTACTTC. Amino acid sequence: CASIREGWAYEQYF.